Sequencing of this T cell receptor (beta chain) was carried out in a study of OX40 agonist ivuxolimab in advanced cancers. Libraries were prepared by immunoSEQ multiplex PCR; TCRdb keeps only in-frame clonotypes and omits some of them. The data show about 89,000 clones, 93% seen once. The V end was cut by 4 bases, the J end by 1 base, with 16 bases between. CDR1 and CDR2 from the germline V gene are SNHLY and FYNNEI. The CDR3 contains 16 residues. This sequence joins TRBV2 and TRBJ1-1, with no clear D. The clonotype originates from an adult with an advanced solid tumor such as melanoma, head and neck, liver or kidney cancer. The sequences come from CD4+ or CD8+ T cells sorted from blood, collected in a trial of the OX40 agonist ivuxolimab. CDR3 nucleotide sequence: TGTGCCAGCAGTGCCCGAATCCTGGGCACGAACACTGAAGCTTTCTTT. Translating gives CASSARILGTNTEAFF.